The 11 T cell receptor beta chains reported below all come from one sample, sequenced in a study of persistence of HIV-infected CD4 T cells. The immunoSEQ assay was version 4, run in survey mode. The data were produced by immunoSEQ multiplex PCR, yet TCRdb's version contains in-frame clones alone and is incomplete. The data contain some 40,000 clones, roughly nine tenths of them singletons. The antigens for these receptors are not known. Anti-CD3/anti-CD28 beads served as a nonspecific positive control stimulus. Sorting of responding CD4+ T cells relied on upregulated CD40 ligand together with CD69. Material: CD4+ T cells sorted from PBMCs after roughly 20-hour stimulation, obtained from a patient who received antiretroviral therapy. These receptors were collected from an adult man with HIV who was CMV-seropositive.

V is TRBV6-5 and J is TRBJ2-3; 7 positions agree with TRBD1. Per the germline V gene, CDR1 is MNHEY and CDR2 is SVGAGI. V lost 10 bases, J lost 2 bases, and 9 bases stayed unmatched. This CDR3 is 14 amino acids long. The CDR3 sequence: CATNRDSITDTQYF. The CDR3 coding sequence is TGTGCCACTAACCGGGACAGCATCACAGATACGCAGTATTTT.

The chain couples TRBV28 to TRBJ2-1, with TRBD1 matching over 8 bases. This CDR3 has 16 residues. Losses at the gene ends were 3 bases for V and 0 bases for J; bases not matched to a gene: 4. Germline lookup yields CDR1 MDHEN and CDR2 SYDVKM. The CDR3 bases are TGTGCCAGCAGTTTGACACAGGGGGGCTCCTACAATGAGCAGTTCTTC. Protein product: CASSLTQGGSYNEQFF.

The V and J genes are TRBV10-3 and TRBJ1-6, with a possible D match to TRBD1 (5 bases). The ends were cut back, 6 bases at V and 3 bases at J, with 12 bases in the middle. The CDR3 is 15 residues long. CDR1 is ENHRY and CDR2 is SYGVKD in the germline V gene. CDR3 DNA sequence: TGTGCCATCAGACCAGAGGGGATCTATAATTCACCCCTCCACTTT. Translation: CAIRPEGIYNSPLHF.

On this clone itself: Other nucleotide sequences in the sample specify the same CDR3. The rearrangement joins TRBV5-1 to TRBJ1-1; D ambiguous. V shed 0 bases and J shed 1 base, with 7 bases lying between them. Per germline, CDR1 SGHRS and CDR2 YFSETQ. The CDR3 has 14 amino acids. The CDR3 loop is CASSLGGPNTEAFF. CDR3 DNA sequence: TGCGCCAGCAGCTTGGGAGGCCCGAACACTGAAGCTTTCTTT. The entire variable domain, with the rest obtained from reference TRBV5-1 and TRBJ1-1, is as follows: KAGVTQTPRYLIKTRGQQVTLSCSPISGHRSVSWYQQTPGQGLQFLFEYFSETQRNKGNFPGRFSGRQFSNSRSEMNVSTLELGDSALYLCASSLGGPNTEAFFGQGTRLTVV.

J is TRBJ2-1 and V is TRBV2; D call uncertain. The length of the CDR3 is 15 residues. The V gene lost 4 bases and the J gene lost 1 base, with 11 bases spanning the gap. The germline gives CDR1 SNHLY, CDR2 FYNNEI. CDR3 bases: TGTGCCAGCAGTGTAGACCAATGGTCCTACAATGAGCAGTTCTTC. Encoded protein: CASSVDQWSYNEQFF.

This clone was seen only once. The chain joins TRBV18 to TRBJ2-3, with D uncertain. The CDR3 is 12 residues long. Germline V gene data show CDR1 as KGHSH and CDR2 as LQKENI. With 3 bases removed from V and 3 bases from J, the gap between germline ends came to 4 bases. The CDR3 loop is CASSPETDTQYF. The CDR3 DNA follows: TGTGCCAGCTCACCGGAAACAGATACGCAGTATTTT.

The chain recombines TRBV18 with TRBJ1-1; a weak D match, TRBD1 (6 bases). The CDR3 is 13 residues long. Trimming pared 5 bases from V and 3 bases from J, leaving 10 bases between. Germline lookup yields CDR1 KGHSH and CDR2 LQKENI. The CDR3 sequence is CASSTNRDTEAFF. The CDR3, as DNA: TGTGCCAGCTCAACGAACAGGGACACTGAAGCTTTCTTT.

This chain links TRBV18 with TRBJ1-4; D not certain. The CDR3 consists of 14 residues. The germline V gene has CDR1 KGHSH and CDR2 LQKENI. V gave up 2 bases and J gave up 7 bases, with 11 bases separating them. The CDR3 DNA reads as TGTGCCAGCTCACCAAGGCATACTGGTGAAAAACTGTTTTTT. Translation gives CASSPRHTGEKLFF.

This rearrangement joins TRBV12-5 to TRBJ2-7; D ambiguous. CDR1 is LGHNT, CDR2 FRNRAP, per germline. Trimming removed 7 bases at V and 3 bases at J, with 7 bases between. The CDR3 totals 11 residues. This chain's CDR3 is CASAILYEQYF. CDR3 in DNA: TGTGCTAGTGCCATTCTCTACGAGCAGTACTTC.

J is TRBJ2-2 and V is TRBV29-1; D is possibly TRBD1 (6 bases). The ends were cut back, 7 bases at V and 7 bases at J, with 13 bases in the middle. The CDR3 length is 12 residues. Per the germline V gene, CDR1 is SQVTM and CDR2 is ANQGSEA. This chain's CDR3 is CSAYRVRGELFF. In DNA form, the CDR3 reads TGCAGCGCTTACAGGGTTCGCGGGGAGCTGTTTTTT.

The rearrangement links TRBV5-4 to TRBJ2-2; D not certain. The CDR3 loop spans 14 amino acids. V lost 2 bases and J lost 6, with 11 bases in between. The germline V gene encodes CDR1 SGHNT and CDR2 YYREEE (reference sequence). Written as DNA, the CDR3 is TGTGCCAGCAGCTTATTAGAAAGGTCCGGGGAGCTGTTTTTT. It specifies CASSLLERSGELFF.